One sample yielded the 20 T cell receptor beta chains listed below, sequenced in a study of blood T cell repertoires in COVID-19. Profiled with immunoSEQ multiplex PCR; TCRdb holds only in-frame clones, not every one. The sample lists 150,000 to 200,000 clones; roughly 84% were seen once. The sample taken for sequencing was peripheral blood. All receptors come from an older person with COVID-19, enrolled during active disease.

The chain carries TRBV7-2 and TRBJ2-7; 7 nucleotides agree with TRBD2. Germline loops: CDR1 SGHTA, CDR2 FQGNSA. Germline trimming cut 2 bases from V and 5 bases from J; bases unmatched to any gene: 6. This CDR3 has 14 amino acids. The CDR3 nucleotides are TGTGCCAGCAGCTTAATTCCTAGCGGCAACGAGCAGTACTTC. It translates to CASSLIPSGNEQYF.

The J gene is TRBJ1-2, the V gene TRBV7-8; D may be TRBD1 (5 bases). Germline V gene lookup returns CDR1 SGHVS and CDR2 FQNEAQ. Trimming stripped 3 bases from V and 0 bases from J, with 11 bases between. This CDR3 is 15 amino acids long. CDR3 in DNA: TGTGCCAGCAGCTTTACTGACAGCTCTAACTATGGCTACACCTTC. It encodes CASSFTDSSNYGYTF.

V gene TRBV27 combines with J gene TRBJ2-7; 10 positions match TRBD1. Germline V lookup: CDR1 MNHEY, CDR2 SMNVEV (reference sequence). The CDR3 length is 13 residues. Trimming took 10 bases from V and 6 from J; bases not matched to a gene: 9. CDR3 sequence: CATSGTGDGEQYF. The CDR3 DNA reads as TGTGCCACCTCCGGGACAGGGGATGGCGAGCAGTACTTC.

The rearrangement links TRBV6-5 to TRBJ1-6, with D uncertain. The V gene lost 7 bases and the J gene lost 2 bases, with 12 bases spanning the gap. In germline, CDR1 is MNHEY, CDR2 SVGAGI. CDR3 length equals 15 residues. CDR3 region: CASMPGQTYNSPLHF. The DNA of the CDR3 is TGTGCCAGCATGCCAGGCCAAACCTATAATTCACCCCTCCACTTT.

This chain uses TRBV7-9 with TRBJ2-1; tentative D call: TRBD2 (6 bases). The CDR3 is made up of 16 amino acids. Germline values: CDR1 SEHNR, CDR2 FQNEAQ (reference sequence). V gave up 5 bases and J gave up 1 base, with 15 bases separating them. CDR3 amino acids: CASSPGTGGSYNEQFF. The CDR3 region has the DNA TGTGCCAGCAGCCCAGGGACCGGGGGATCCTACAATGAGCAGTTCTTC.

The CDR3 spells CASSRRGLAGEETQYF. CDR3 DNA sequence: TGTGCCAGCAGCCGGAGGGGACTAGCGGGGGAAGAGACCCAGTACTTC. The chain has TRBV11-2 and TRBJ2-5; 14 bases match TRBD2. The CDR3 has 16 residues. Germline CDR1 is SGHAT and CDR2 is FQNNGV. The ends lost 5 bases at V and 3 bases at J; junction bases unmatched: 5.

The V call is TRBV2, the J call TRBJ2-7; TRBD2 matches 9 bases. Germline CDR1 is SNHLY and CDR2 is FYNNEI. The V and J ends lost 4 bases and 6 bases, in that order; junction bases with no gene match: 10. CDR3 size: 15 residues. The CDR3 loop reads CASSGAAGGPVEQYF. The CDR3 region has the DNA TGTGCCAGCAGTGGGGCGGCGGGAGGGCCAGTCGAGCAGTACTTC.

The V and J genes are TRBV5-1 and TRBJ2-7; 10 nucleotides agree with TRBD1. Germline assignment: CDR1 SGHRS and CDR2 YFSETQ. CDR3 size: 14 residues. With 2 bases clipped from V and 4 bases from J, the junction kept 3 bases outside the gene matches. CDR3 nucleotide sequence: TGCGCCAGCAGCTTAGACAGGGGGCGATACGAGCAGTACTTC. Translating gives CASSLDRGRYEQYF.

The chain employs TRBV6-2 or TRBV6-3 and TRBJ1-5; D is undetermined. V lost 4 bases and J 6 bases, leaving 13 bases between the germline ends. The germline CDR1 and CDR2 sequences are MNHEY and SVGEGT. The CDR3 has 14 amino acids. The CDR3 is CASSFWVGSQPQHF. The CDR3 bases are TGTGCCAGCAGTTTCTGGGTGGGCAGTCAGCCCCAGCATTTT.

This rearrangement joins TRBV9 to TRBJ2-5, with D perhaps matching TRBD2 (7 bases). V was pared by 2 bases and J by 1 base, with 12 bases between. The CDR3 loop spans 15 amino acids. The germline CDR1 and CDR2 sequences are SGDLS and YYNGEE. This chain's CDR3 is CASSVWGGPQETQYF. DNA for the CDR3: TGTGCCAGCAGCGTCTGGGGGGGGCCCCAAGAGACCCAGTACTTC.

The chain is built from TRBV5-1 and TRBJ1-2; TRBD1 matches 9 bases. Germline V CDR1 and CDR2: SGHRS, YFSETQ. The V and J ends lost 0 bases and 3 bases, in that order; junction bases with no gene match: 12. The CDR3 totals 18 residues. CDR3 bases: TGCGCCAGCAGCTTGGATTATGGGACAGGGTCGTCCCACTATGGCTACACCTTC. Translating gives CASSLDYGTGSSHYGYTF.

The rearrangement joins TRBV2 to TRBJ1-1, with D perhaps TRBD1 (6 bases). Germline V gene data show CDR1 as SNHLY and CDR2 as FYNNEI. The CDR3 is made up of 12 amino acids. V gave up 6 bases and J gave up 9 bases, with 14 bases separating them. CDR3: CASSVDRLQAFF. The DNA of the CDR3 is TGTGCCAGCAGCGTCGACAGGCTCCAAGCTTTCTTT.

This chain connects TRBV7-2 to TRBJ2-2, with 12 nucleotides matching TRBD2. V shed 4 bases and J 5 bases; nucleotides not matched to a gene: 8. This CDR3 is 17 amino acids long. Germline loops: CDR1 SGHTA, CDR2 FQGNSA. DNA of the CDR3: TGTGCCAGCAGCTCCCACAATCTAGCGGGGGGGACCGGGGAGCTGTTTTTT. Its protein is CASSSHNLAGGTGELFF.

This clone showed up just a few times. V and J are TRBV11-3 and TRBJ1-1; D may be TRBD1 (5 bases). CDR1 and CDR2 from the germline V gene are SGHNT and YENEEA. This CDR3 is built from 15 residues. V gave up 5 bases and J gave up 6 bases, with 19 bases separating them. CDR3 loop: CASSHPEEGSPEAFF. CDR3 bases: TGTGCCAGCAGCCATCCCGAGGAGGGGAGCCCTGAAGCTTTCTTT.

This chain uses TRBV27 with TRBJ2-7; 7 positions match TRBD2. CDR3 length: 15 residues. After removal of 0 bases from V and 2 bases from J, the junction contained 4 bases not matched to a gene. Germline lookup yields CDR1 MNHEY and CDR2 SMNVEV (reference sequence). The CDR3 DNA sequence: TGTGCCAGCAGTTTATCGCGGGGAGGGACCTACGAGCAGTACTTC. Translated: CASSLSRGGTYEQYF.

The genes are TRBV5-4 and TRBJ1-3; D remains unclear. This CDR3 has 15 amino acids. Trimming shortened V by 0 bases and J by 0 bases, and 7 bases separated the two germline ends. Looked up from germline, CDR1 is SGHNT and CDR2 is YYREEE (reference sequence). The CDR3 DNA is TGTGCCAGCAGCTTGGACGCGCGCTCTGGAAACACCATATATTTT. Translating gives CASSLDARSGNTIYF.

The chain employs TRBV3-1 (or the pseudogene TRBV3-2) and TRBJ1-1; tentative D call: TRBD1 (5 bases). The V and J ends lost 9 bases and 9 bases respectively, with 14 bases between them. The CDR3 is 11 amino acids. The germline gives CDR1 LGHDT, CDR2 YNNKEL (reference sequence). CDR3 bases: TGTGCCAGTAGCACGACAGACAAAGCTTTCTTT. Protein product: CASSTTDKAFF.

This rearrangement joins TRBV2 to TRBJ2-7, with TRBD2 matching over 10 bases. V gave up 7 bases and J gave up 4 bases; unmatched junction bases: 10. The CDR3 extends over 15 amino acids. Germline V gene sequence: CDR1 SNHLY, CDR2 FYNNEI. DNA of the CDR3: TGTGCCAGCAAGAGACCACTAGCGGGAAGATACGAGCAGTACTTC. This codes for CASKRPLAGRYEQYF.

This chain uses TRBV3-1 (or the pseudogene TRBV3-2) with TRBJ1-1; possible D gene TRBD1, 6 bases. The ends were cut back, 5 bases at V and 11 bases at J, with 15 bases in the middle. CDR3 length: 12 amino acids. Germline CDR1 LGHDT, CDR2 YNNKEL (reference sequence). In DNA form, the CDR3 reads TGTGCCAGCAGCTTTGGACAGACGGCGGCTTTCTTT. It codes for CASSFGQTAAFF.

The J gene is TRBJ1-5, the V gene TRBV18; 7 bases match TRBD1. J lost 2 bases, V lost 5 bases, and 12 bases had no gene match. The CDR3 is made up of 17 amino acids. The germline V gene encodes CDR1 KGHSH and CDR2 LQKENI. DNA for the CDR3: TGTGCCAGCTCAGCGAGCCTAGGGGGCGTCGGCAATCAGCCCCAGCATTTT. This translates into CASSASLGGVGNQPQHF.